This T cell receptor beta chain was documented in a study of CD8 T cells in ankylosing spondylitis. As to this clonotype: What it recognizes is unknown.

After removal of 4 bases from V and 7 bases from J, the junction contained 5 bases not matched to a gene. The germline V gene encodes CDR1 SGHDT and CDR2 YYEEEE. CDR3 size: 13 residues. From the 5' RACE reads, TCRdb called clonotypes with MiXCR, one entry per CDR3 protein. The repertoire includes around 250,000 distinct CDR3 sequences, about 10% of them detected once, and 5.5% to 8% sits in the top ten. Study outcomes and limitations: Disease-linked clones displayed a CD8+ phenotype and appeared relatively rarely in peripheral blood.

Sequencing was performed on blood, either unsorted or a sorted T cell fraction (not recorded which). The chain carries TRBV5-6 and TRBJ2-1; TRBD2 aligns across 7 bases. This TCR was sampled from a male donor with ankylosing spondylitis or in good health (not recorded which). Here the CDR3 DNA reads TGTGCCAGCAGCCGGACTAGAAGGAATGAGCAGTTCTTC. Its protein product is CASSRTRRNEQFF.